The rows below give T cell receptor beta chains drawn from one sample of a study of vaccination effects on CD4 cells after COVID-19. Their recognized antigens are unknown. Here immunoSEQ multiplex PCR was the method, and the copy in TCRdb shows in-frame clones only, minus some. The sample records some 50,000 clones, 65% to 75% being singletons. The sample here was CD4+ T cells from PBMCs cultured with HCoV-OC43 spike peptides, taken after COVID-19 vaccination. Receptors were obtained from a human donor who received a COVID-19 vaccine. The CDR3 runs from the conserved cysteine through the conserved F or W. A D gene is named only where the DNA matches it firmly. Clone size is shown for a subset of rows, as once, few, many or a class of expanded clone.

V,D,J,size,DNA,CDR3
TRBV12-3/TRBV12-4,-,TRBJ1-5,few,TGTGCCAGCAGCACAGGGAACGGGCAGCCCCAGCATTTT,CASSTGNGQPQHF
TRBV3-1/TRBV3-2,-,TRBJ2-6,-,TGTGCCAGCAGCCCCGGACGATACTCTGGGGCCAACGTCCTGACTTTC,CASSPGRYSGANVLTF
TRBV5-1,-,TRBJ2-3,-,TGCGCCAGCTCAATGGGGGCGACAACTAGCACAGATACGCAGTATTTT,CASSMGATTSTDTQYF
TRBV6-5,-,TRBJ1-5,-,TGTGCCAGCACCGAAACCCCCAATCAGCCCCAGCATTTT,CASTETPNQPQHF
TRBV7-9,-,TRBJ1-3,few,TGTGCCAGCAGCTTAGCGCTGGATGGAAACACCATATATTTT,CASSLALDGNTIYF
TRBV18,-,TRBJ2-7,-,TGTGCCAGCTCACCAAGACAGGAGAGCTCCTACGAGCAGTACTTC,CASSPRQESSYEQYF
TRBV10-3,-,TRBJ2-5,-,TGTGCCATCAGTGAGTCGTCCGGCACCCGGGGGACCCAGTACTTC,CAISESSGTRGTQYF
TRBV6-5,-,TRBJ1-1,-,TGTGCCAGCAGTAACAGGGTTAGGACTGAAGCTTTCTTT,CASSNRVRTEAFF
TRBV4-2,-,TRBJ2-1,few,TGTGCCAGCAGCCAAGATCGGGCTAACTCCTACAATGAGCAGTTCTTC,CASSQDRANSYNEQFF
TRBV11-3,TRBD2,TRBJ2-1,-,TGTGCCAGCAGCTTAGCCGGTTCGGCGGGAGTGGGTGAGCAGTTCTTC,CASSLAGSAGVGEQFF
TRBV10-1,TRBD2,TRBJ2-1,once,TGCGCCAGCAGCGGGACTAGCGGGAGGTTAGGGTCCTACAATGAGCAGTTCTTC,CASSGTSGRLGSYNEQFF
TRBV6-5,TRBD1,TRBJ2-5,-,TGTGCCAGCAGCCGAGACAGGGTTGGGGAGACCCAGTACTTC,CASSRDRVGETQYF
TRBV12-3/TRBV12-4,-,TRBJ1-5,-,TGTGCCAGCAGATACGGGCGACAGCCCCAGCATTTT,CASRYGRQPQHF
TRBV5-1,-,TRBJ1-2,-,TGCGCCAGCAGCCCCCGTGGGGGGGAGGACTATGGCTACACCTTC,CASSPRGGEDYGYTF
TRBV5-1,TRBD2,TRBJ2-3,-,TGCGCCAGCAGCTCTTTAGCGGGGGGGCTCGCAGATACGCAGTATTTT,CASSSLAGGLADTQYF
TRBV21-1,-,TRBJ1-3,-,TGTGCCAGCAGCAAAGTGAAGCGGGGACCACTGGGAGGAAACACCATATATTTT,CASSKVKRGPLGGNTIYF
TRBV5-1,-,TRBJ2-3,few,TGCGCCAGCAGCTCCACATTTACTAGCACAGATACGCAGTATTTT,CASSSTFTSTDTQYF
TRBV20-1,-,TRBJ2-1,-,TGCAGTGCTAGTACCCCAGGGTTGGACAATGAGCAGTTCTTC,CSASTPGLDNEQFF
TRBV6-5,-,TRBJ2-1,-,TGTGCCAGCATGGGAGTAACCTCCTACAATGAGCAGTTCTTC,CASMGVTSYNEQFF
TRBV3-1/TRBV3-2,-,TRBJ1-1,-,TGTGCCAGCAGCCAGAGGGGCTGGGGCACTGAAGCTTTCTTT,CASSQRGWGTEAFF
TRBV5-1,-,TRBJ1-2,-,TGCGCCAGCAGAAGCACAGCTAACTATGGCTACACCTTC,CASRSTANYGYTF
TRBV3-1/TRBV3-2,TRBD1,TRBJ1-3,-,TGTGCCAGCAGCCGTGCGAGCCACAGGGGTAGCTCTGGAAACACCATATATTTT,CASSRASHRGSSGNTIYF
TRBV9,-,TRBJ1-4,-,TGTGCCAGCAGCGTAGATCAGAGGGGTGAAAAACTGTTTTTT,CASSVDQRGEKLFF
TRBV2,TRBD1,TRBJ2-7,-,TGTGCCAGCAGACAGGACAGGGCCATCTCCGAGCAGTACTTC,CASRQDRAISEQYF
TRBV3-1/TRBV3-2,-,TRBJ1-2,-,TGTGCCAGCAGCCAACAGGGTGCCTATGGCTACACCTTC,CASSQQGAYGYTF
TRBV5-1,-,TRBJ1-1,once,TGCGCCAGCAGGTGGGACGGGAACACTGAAGCTTTCTTT,CASRWDGNTEAFF
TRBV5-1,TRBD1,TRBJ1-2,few,TGCGCCAGCAGCCCCGGGACAGGGGGTGGCTACACCTTC,CASSPGTGGGYTF
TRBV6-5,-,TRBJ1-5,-,TGTGCCAGCAGTTCCTCGGGGAGCAATCAGCCCCAGCATTTT,CASSSSGSNQPQHF
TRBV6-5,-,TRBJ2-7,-,TGTGCCTGCTCGGGGGTAAGCTCCTACGAGCAGTACTTC,CACSGVSSYEQYF
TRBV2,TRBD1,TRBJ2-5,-,TGTGCCAGCGCTGGGGGACAGGGGGCATGGGAGACCCAGTACTTC,CASAGGQGAWETQYF
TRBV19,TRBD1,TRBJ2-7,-,TGTGCCAGTAGTCGCGGACAGGCAACCTACGAGCAGTACTTC,CASSRGQATYEQYF
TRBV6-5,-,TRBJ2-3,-,TGTGCCAGCAGTTCCGCTAGCTCAAATACGCAGTATTTT,CASSSASSNTQYF
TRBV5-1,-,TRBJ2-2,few,TGCGCCAGCAGCTTGGAGGGTTCCACCGGGGAGCTGTTTTTT,CASSLEGSTGELFF
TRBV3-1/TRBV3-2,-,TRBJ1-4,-,TGTGCCAGCAGCCACTTTCGGGGGCAGACTAATGAAAAACTGTTTTTT,CASSHFRGQTNEKLFF
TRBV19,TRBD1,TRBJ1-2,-,TGTGCCAGTAGTTCCGGGACAGGGACCTTTGGCTACACCTTC,CASSSGTGTFGYTF
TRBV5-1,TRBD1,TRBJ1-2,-,TGCGCCAGCAGCTGGGGGACAGGTGACTACACCTTC,CASSWGTGDYTF
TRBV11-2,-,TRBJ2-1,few,TGTGCCAGCAGCTTAGCTGACGCGGGGACCTACAATGAGCAGTTCTTC,CASSLADAGTYNEQFF
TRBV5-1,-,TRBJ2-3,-,TGCGCCAGCAGCTTGGAGCAGGGATCAGATACGCAGTATTTT,CASSLEQGSDTQYF
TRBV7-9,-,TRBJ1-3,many,TGTGCCAGCAGCCCGACTGGAAACACCATATATTTT,CASSPTGNTIYF
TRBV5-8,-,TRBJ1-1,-,TGTGCCTCCAAACCGAACGAAGCTTTCTTT,CASKPNEAFF
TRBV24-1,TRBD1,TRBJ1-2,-,TGTGCCACCAGTGATAATGTACAGGGGGAAGGCTACACCTTC,CATSDNVQGEGYTF
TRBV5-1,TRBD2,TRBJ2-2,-,TGCGCCAGCAGCTTGCCGGGGGGGAACACCGGGGAGCTGTTTTTT,CASSLPGGNTGELFF
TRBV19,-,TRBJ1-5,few,TGTGCCAGTAGTATAGGTCGCTTGGGGGACGGGCGGGACCAGCCCCAGCATTTT,CASSIGRLGDGRDQPQHF
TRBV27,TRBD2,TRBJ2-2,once,TGTGCCAGCAGTTTATCGTGGCTAGCGGGGACCGGGGAGCTGTTTTTT,CASSLSWLAGTGELFF
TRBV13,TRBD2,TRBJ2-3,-,TGTGCCAGCAGCTCCAGCGGGAGAACAGATACGCAGTATTTT,CASSSSGRTDTQYF
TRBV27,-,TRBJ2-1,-,TGTGCCAGCAGTCCCTGGGTCGAAGGCAATGAGCAGTTCTTC,CASSPWVEGNEQFF
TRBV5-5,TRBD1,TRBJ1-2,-,TGTGCCAGCAGCCTCTCGGGACAGAATAACTATGGCTACACCTTC,CASSLSGQNNYGYTF
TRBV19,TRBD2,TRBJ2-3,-,TGTGCCAGTAGGCTAGCGGGGGATGTAGATACGCAGTATTTT,CASRLAGDVDTQYF
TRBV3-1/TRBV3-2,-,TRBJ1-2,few,TGTGCCAGCAGCCAAGATTTAACGGGTGGTAGTGGCTACACCTTC,CASSQDLTGGSGYTF
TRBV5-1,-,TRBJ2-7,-,TGCGCCAGCAGCTTGGCCAACAGCGGAACCTACGAGCAGTACTTC,CASSLANSGTYEQYF
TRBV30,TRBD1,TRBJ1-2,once,TGTGCCTGGAGTGTAAGGGTTCTATCTATCAGGGGGCGTAACTATGGCTACACCTTC,CAWSVRVLSIRGRNYGYTF
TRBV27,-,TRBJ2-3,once,TGTGCCAGCAGTACCATCACAGATACGCAGTATTTT,CASSTITDTQYF